This paragraph covers one T cell receptor (beta chain) sequence. This clonotype was detected only once. Its antigen is not yet known. The junction does not match germline at one end; this may be a read error. Donors were 30 to 45 systemically healthy Caucasian individuals from Russia aged roughly 6 to 95 years. Each donor gave 8 to 10 milliliters of peripheral blood, drawn into EDTA-treated Vacutainer tubes. PBMCs were isolated by Ficoll-Paque density-gradient centrifugation, with at least 7 million obtained per sample. Total RNA, at least 5 micrograms per sample, was extracted from PBMCs with Trizol reagent. The percentages of naive CD45RAhigh/CD27high T cells were determined by flow cytometry on a PBMC aliquot from every donor. This entry belongs to a study of blood T cells in healthy people across ages (dated by TCRdb to the mid-2010s). Turning to the overall study: Template switching captured roughly one uniquely barcoded TCR beta cDNA molecule per two T cells in model experiments. The study measured age-related changes in TCR beta repertoire diversity using deep sequencing normalized with unique cDNA molecular identifiers. The donors were split into four age groups: young (average 16 years), middle-aged (39), aged (over 55) and long-lived (82). Donors of different ages were randomly distributed across sequencing lanes to avoid experimental bias. The study analyzed two additional independent replicas of 1 million unique cDNA reads from the same blood draw for two donors, one aged 18 to 29 and one aged 80 or older. Points the paper makes about the study in general: Donor CMV infection status was unknown, potentially confounding age-related changes in expanded clonotypes. Estimates of total diversity from one million sequenced T cells were regarded as lower bounds and underestimates. Observed TCR beta diversity per million T cells fell roughly linearly with age, and a significant reduction was already apparent by age roughly 40. Since profiling was done on bulk unsorted PBMCs, naive and antigen-experienced compartments could not be conclusively compared. Compared with the aged group, the long-lived group had more naive CD4+ T cells, fewer expanded clones and increased TCR diversity, suggesting age selection. The percentage of naive T cells measured by flow cytometry correlated strongly with observed TCR beta diversity.

The method was 5' RACE. The reads were generated on an Illumina HiSeq 2500. The second PCR ran for roughly 7 to 12 cycles and used a J-beta primer mix along with a sample-barcoded 5' primer. A template-switch 5' adaptor carrying 12 random nucleotides introduced a unique molecular identifier onto each TCR beta cDNA molecule. Each sample yielded at least 2.5 million CDR3-containing paired-end reads. The Mint cDNA synthesis kit, primed by a TRBC-specific oligonucleotide, was used to synthesize first-strand cDNA from all RNA. All cDNA was treated with uracil-DNA glycosylase and then went through a first 18-cycle PCR with the universal primers M1SS and BC2_uni_R. The published analysis was carried out like this. Each sample was normalized by randomly selecting 1 million high-quality reads, each carrying a distinct molecular identifier. Instead of being binned into consensus sequences, reads that shared molecular identifiers were thrown out. CDR3 identification, clonotype clustering and error correction used MiTCR with a Q25 quality threshold and the strictest error-elimination algorithm. A nonparametric unseen species model with Euler transformation was used to estimate lower-bound total TCR beta diversity. TCRdb trimmed the raw reads at Q25, called clones with MiXCR and kept productive beta chains. Duplicate CDR3 protein sequences are folded into a single record with the most common DNA and genes. Here the V and J calls rest on TCRdb's processing, not on the authors' analysis. Here the sample has 700,000 or so distinct CDR3 sequences; 22% occur a single time. In total, the top ten clones hold about 20% of the sample.

The CDR3, from cysteine to phenylalanine, totals 13 residues. The CDR3 DNA has 39 bases and is translated from base 1. The clonotype comes from an older man in good health. The specimen was blood. The chain is encoded by TRBV12-3 or TRBV12-4 joined to TRBJ1-2; TRBD1 might be the D gene, on 5 matching bases. The nucleotide sequence reads as follows: TGTGCCAGCACCGACAGAACCGGGTATGGCTGCACCTTC. Translated, this gives CASTDRTGYGCTF.